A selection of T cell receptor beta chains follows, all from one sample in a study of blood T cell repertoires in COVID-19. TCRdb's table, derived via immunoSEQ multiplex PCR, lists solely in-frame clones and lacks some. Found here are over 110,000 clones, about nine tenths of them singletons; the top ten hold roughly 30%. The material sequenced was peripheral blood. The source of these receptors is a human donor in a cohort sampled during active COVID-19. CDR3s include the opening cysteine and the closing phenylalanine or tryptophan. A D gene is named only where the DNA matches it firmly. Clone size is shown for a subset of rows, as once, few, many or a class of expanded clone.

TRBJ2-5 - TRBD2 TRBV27 TGTGCCAGCAGTCCGGGGACTAGCGGGACCCGGGAGACCCAGTACTTC CASSPGTSGTRETQYF
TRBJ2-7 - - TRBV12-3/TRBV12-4 TGTGCCAGCAGTTTAGCCGGCTCCTACGAGCAGTACTTC CASSLAGSYEQYF
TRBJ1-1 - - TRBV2 TGTGCCAGCAGTGAATTTCATTCTACGCTGAAAGCTTTCTTT CASSEFHSTLKAFF
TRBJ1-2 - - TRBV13 TGTGCCAGCAGCTTGGGCAGCCCATACTATGGCTACACCTTC CASSLGSPYYGYTF
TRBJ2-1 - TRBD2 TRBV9 TGTGCCAGCAGCGTTACGGCGGGGGTTCTCGACAATGAGCAGTTCTTC CASSVTAGVLDNEQFF
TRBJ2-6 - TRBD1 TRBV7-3 TGTGCCAGCAGCCCCGGGACAGGGAACTCTGGGGCCAACGTCCTGACTTTC CASSPGTGNSGANVLTF
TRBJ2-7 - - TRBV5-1 TGCGCCAGCAGCTTGGAAGCGGGCTTCTACGAGCAGTACTTC CASSLEAGFYEQYF
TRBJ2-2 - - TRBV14 TGTGCCAGCAGCCAAGATGCCCCTACCTACACCGGGGAGCTGTTTTTT CASSQDAPTYTGELFF
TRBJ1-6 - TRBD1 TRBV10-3 TGTGCCATCAGGGGACAGGGAGATTCACCCCTCCACTTT CAIRGQGDSPLHF
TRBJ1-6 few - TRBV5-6 TGTGCCAGCAGCCGGGAGTATGGGGACAATTCACCCCTCCACTTT CASSREYGDNSPLHF
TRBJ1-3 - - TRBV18 TGTGCCAGCTCACCACCGGCATCTTACTCTGGAAACACCATATATTTT CASSPPASYSGNTIYF
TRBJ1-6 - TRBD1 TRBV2 TGTGCCAGCAATCCGGACAGGGTCGATTCACCCCTCCACTTT CASNPDRVDSPLHF
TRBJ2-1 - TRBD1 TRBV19 TGTGCCAGTAGTATAGACTCCGGGACAGGGTATAACAATGAGCAGTTCTTC CASSIDSGTGYNNEQFF
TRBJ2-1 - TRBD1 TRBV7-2 TGTGCCAGCAGCCCGATGGGGACAGTAAACAATGAGCAGTTCTTC CASSPMGTVNNEQFF
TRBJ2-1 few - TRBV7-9 TGTGCCAGCAGCTTAGGGGGACTTTCGGACAATGAGCAGTTCTTC CASSLGGLSDNEQFF
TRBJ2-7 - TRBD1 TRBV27 TGTGCCAGCAGTTTATCTAACAGGGGGAACGAGCAGTACTTC CASSLSNRGNEQYF
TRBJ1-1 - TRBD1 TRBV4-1 TGCGCCAGCAGCCGAGGTAGGACAGGGGGCGTGGGGCAAACTGAAGCTTTCTTT CASSRGRTGGVGQTEAFF
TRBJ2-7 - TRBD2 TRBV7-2 TGTGCCAGCAGCTCGCGGGTAGCGGGGGGTCGCTCCTACGAGCAGTACTTC CASSSRVAGGRSYEQYF
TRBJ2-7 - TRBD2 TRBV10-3 TGTGCCATCAGTGAGTCTATTAGCGGGGGTTACGAGCAGTACTTC CAISESISGGYEQYF
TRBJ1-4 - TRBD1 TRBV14 TGTGCCAGCAGCAATAGGGACAGGGGAAGTTCAACTAATGAAAAACTGTTTTTT CASSNRDRGSSTNEKLFF
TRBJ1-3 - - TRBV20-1 TGCAGTGCTCACGCCGGGAACACCATATATTTT CSAHAGNTIYF
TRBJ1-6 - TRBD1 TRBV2 TGTGCCAGCAGGGACAGGGTGGGTACGCGGAATTCACCCCTCCACTTT CASRDRVGTRNSPLHF
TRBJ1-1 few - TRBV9 TGTGCCAGCAGCCGGGATGGGACTGAAGCTTTCTTT CASSRDGTEAFF
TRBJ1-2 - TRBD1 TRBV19 TGTGCCAGTAGTATAGATCGCGAGACAGGGGACTATGGCTACACCTTC CASSIDRETGDYGYTF
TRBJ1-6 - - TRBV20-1 TGCAGTGCTAGTGTCAGAAATAATTCACCCCTCCACTTT CSASVRNNSPLHF
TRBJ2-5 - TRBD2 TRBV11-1 TGTGCCAGCAGCTTAGCCTACGGGGGGGCAGAAGAGACCCAGTACTTC CASSLAYGGAEETQYF
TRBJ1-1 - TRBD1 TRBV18 TGTGCCAGCTCAGCACAGGGGGCGAAGAACACTGAAGCTTTCTTT CASSAQGAKNTEAFF
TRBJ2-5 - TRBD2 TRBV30 TGTGCCTGGAGTGTACTCGCGGGGGGGGAGACCCAGTACTTC CAWSVLAGGETQYF
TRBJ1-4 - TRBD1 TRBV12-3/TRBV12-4 TGTGCCAGCAGCTACGGACAGGGGGAAAAACTGTTTTTT CASSYGQGEKLFF
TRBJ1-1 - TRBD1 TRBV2 TGTGCCAGCAGTCCAAACAGGGGGAACACTGAAGCTTTCTTT CASSPNRGNTEAFF
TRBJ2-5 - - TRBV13 TGTGCCAGCAGCTCCGGGACTCTGCGTGCAGAGACCCAGTACTTC CASSSGTLRAETQYF
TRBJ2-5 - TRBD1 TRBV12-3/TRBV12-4 TGTGCCAGCAGGGCAGGGGGCTTCTCCCAGTACTTC CASRAGGFSQYF
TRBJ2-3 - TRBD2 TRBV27 TGTGCCAGCAGTTACTTGGGGGTAGCGGGGGCTCATACGCAGTATTTT CASSYLGVAGAHTQYF
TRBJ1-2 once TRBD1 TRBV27 TGTGCCAGCAGTAGAATTACAGGGGTGGCTAACTATGGCTACACCTTC CASSRITGVANYGYTF
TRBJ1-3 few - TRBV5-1 TGCGCCAGCAGCCTCCGCGGCGGGGATGGAAACACCATATATTTT CASSLRGGDGNTIYF
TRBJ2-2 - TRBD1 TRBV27 TGTGCCAGCAGTCGGACAGGGGGCCGAACCGGGGAGCTGTTTTTT CASSRTGGRTGELFF
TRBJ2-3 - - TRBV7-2 TGTGCCAGCAACCCCGGTACTAGCTACGTTACGCAGTATTTT CASNPGTSYVTQYF
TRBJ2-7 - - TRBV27 TGTGCCAGCAGTATATCCAGGGTACCCTCCTACGAGCAGTACTTC CASSISRVPSYEQYF
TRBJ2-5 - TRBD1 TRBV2 TGTGCCAGCAGCACGGACAGGGGGCCGGAGACCCAGTACTTC CASSTDRGPETQYF
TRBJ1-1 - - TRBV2 TGTGCCAGCAGGCCGAGGAAAACTAACACTGAAGCTTTCTTT CASRPRKTNTEAFF
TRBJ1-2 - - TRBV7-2 TGTGCCAGCAGCTTCGCACAGGGCTATGGCTACACCTTC CASSFAQGYGYTF
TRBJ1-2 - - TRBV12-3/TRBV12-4 TGTGCCAGCAGTTTAGGCGGTGGATGGGGCTACACCTTC CASSLGGGWGYTF
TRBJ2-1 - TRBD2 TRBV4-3 TGCGCCAGCAGTAAGGGGACTAGCCCGAGGGAGCAGTTCTTC CASSKGTSPREQFF
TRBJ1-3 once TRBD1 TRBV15 TGTGCCACCAGCAGACACGGACAGGAGGACAACACCATATATTTT CATSRHGQEDNTIYF
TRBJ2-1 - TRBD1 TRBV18 TGTGCCAGCTCACTGGGACAGGGGGCCTACAATGAGCAGTTCTTC CASSLGQGAYNEQFF
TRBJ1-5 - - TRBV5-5 TGTGCCAGCAGCTTGGTGGGCAGCCAAAACAATCAGCCCCAGCATTTT CASSLVGSQNNQPQHF
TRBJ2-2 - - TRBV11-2 TGTGCCAGCAGCGATTGGCAGGGCGGCACCGGGGAGCTGTTTTTT CASSDWQGGTGELFF